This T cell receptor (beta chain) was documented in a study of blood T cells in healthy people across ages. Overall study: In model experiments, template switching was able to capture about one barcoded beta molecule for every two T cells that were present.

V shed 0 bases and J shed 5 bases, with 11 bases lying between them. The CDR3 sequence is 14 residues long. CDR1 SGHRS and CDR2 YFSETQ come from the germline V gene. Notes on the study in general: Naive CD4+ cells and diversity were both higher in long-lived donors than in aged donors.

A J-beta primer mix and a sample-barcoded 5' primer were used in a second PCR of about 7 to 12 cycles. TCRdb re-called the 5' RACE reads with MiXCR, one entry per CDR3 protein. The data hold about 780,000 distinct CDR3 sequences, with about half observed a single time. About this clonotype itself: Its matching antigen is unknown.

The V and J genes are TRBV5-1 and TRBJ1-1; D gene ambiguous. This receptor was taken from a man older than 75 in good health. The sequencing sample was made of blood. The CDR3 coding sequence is TGCGCCAGCAGCTTGGCTACGGGCCCGACTGAAGCTTTCTTT. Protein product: CASSLATGPTEAFF.